One and the same sample provided the 27 T cell receptor beta chains below, sequenced in a study of CD8 T cells in Susac syndrome (dated by TCRdb to the late 2010s). The protocol used for the library was the immunoSEQ multiplex PCR assay. RNA was extracted using the RNeasy kit, and roughly 0.5 to 1 microgram was reverse transcribed with random hexamers. In TCRdb, the public reads were trimmed at Q25 with fastp and aligned with MiXCR, with productive beta chains retained. One record per CDR3 amino acid sequence lists the most common genes and DNA. The sample includes some 130,000 distinct CDR3 sequences, with around 91% observed a single time. The top ten clonotypes cover over 0.2% of the sample. Material for sequencing was CD8+ T cells from PBMCs. These receptors all come from a human donor with multiple sclerosis.

The chain carries TRBV13 and TRBJ2-1; D is possibly TRBD1 or TRBD2 (5 bases each). The CDR3 runs to 14 residues. The germline V and J ends were trimmed by 3 bases and 8 bases, with 14 bases remaining between them. Germline lookup yields CDR1 PRHDT and CDR2 FYEKMQ (reference sequence). DNA for the CDR3: TGTGCCAGCAGCTTGATGTTCGGGGCCCATGAGCAGTTCTTC. This sequence encodes CASSLMFGAHEQFF.

The chain uses TRBV19 and TRBJ2-7; 9 nucleotides align to TRBD1. The J segment lost 3 bases and the V segment lost 5 bases, leaving 5 bases of the junction unmatched. The length of the CDR3 is 14 residues. Germline loops: CDR1 LNHDA, CDR2 SQIVND (reference sequence). This CDR3 reads CASSFGQGYYEQYF. The CDR3 DNA is TGTGCCAGTAGTTTTGGACAGGGGTACTACGAGCAGTACTTC. The variable domain in full, completed from reference TRBV19 and TRBJ2-7, reads DGGITQSPKYLFRKEGQNVTLSCEQNLNHDAMYWYRQDPGQGLRLIYYSQIVNDFQKGDIAEGYSVSREKKESFPLTVTSAQKNPTAFYLCASSFGQGYYEQYFGPGTRLTVT.

The rearrangement uses TRBV27 and TRBJ1-1; D remains ambiguous. Deletions cut 7 bases from V and 0 bases from J, with 9 bases between. CDR1 and CDR2 (germline): MNHEY, SMNVEV (reference sequence). This CDR3 contains 13 residues. CDR3 region: CASKPEMNTEAFF. CDR3 coding DNA: TGTGCCAGCAAGCCGGAGATGAACACTGAAGCTTTCTTT.

The chain uses TRBV3-1 and TRBJ2-2, with TRBD2 identical over 9 bases. This CDR3 is 16 amino acids long. The ends lost 2 bases at V and 4 bases at J; junction bases unmatched: 5. Germline CDR1 reads LGHDT; CDR2 reads YNNKEL (reference sequence). CDR3 bases: TGTGCCAGCAGCCAACCATTAGCGGGAGCCACCGGGGAGCTGTTTTTT. It encodes CASSQPLAGATGELFF.

The chain couples TRBV7-9 to TRBJ2-5; 11 nucleotides align to TRBD2. This CDR3 is 15 amino acids long. Trimming cost V 4 bases and J 9 bases; bases outside gene matches: 10. Germline loops: CDR1 SEHNR, CDR2 FQNEAQ (reference sequence). The CDR3 region is CASSSGLAGGGPQYF. The DNA for the CDR3 is TGTGCCAGCAGCTCAGGACTAGCGGGCGGGGGGCCCCAGTACTTC.

V usage is TRBV28 and J usage is TRBJ1-5, with TRBD1 identical over 8 bases. Per the germline V gene, CDR1 is MDHEN and CDR2 is SYDVKM. Germline trimming cut 3 bases from V and 6 bases from J; bases unmatched to any gene: 16. CDR3 length: 18 amino acids. The CDR3 DNA reads as TGTGCCAGCAGTTTGCCCCCCCGGACGGACAGGGCTTTTCAGCCCCAGCATTTT. Translating gives CASSLPPRTDRAFQPQHF.

The V gene is TRBV6-5, the J gene TRBJ1-1, with D perhaps matching TRBD1 (5 bases). Deletions cut 4 bases from V and 7 bases from J, with 13 bases between. The CDR3 length is 13 residues. The germline V gene has CDR1 MNHEY and CDR2 SVGAGI. CDR3 DNA sequence: TGTGCCAGCAGTTCCGTTTGGGGACTTGAAGCTTTCTTT. It translates to CASSSVWGLEAFF.

This clonotype appeared a single time. This chain uses TRBV19 with TRBJ1-1; D unresolved. The CDR3 spans 13 residues. V lost 7 bases to trimming and J lost 5 bases, with 14 bases between them. Germline CDR1 reads LNHDA; CDR2 reads SQIVND (reference sequence). The CDR3 loop is CASKPRGITEAFF. The CDR3 coding sequence is TGTGCCAGTAAACCGCGAGGGATTACTGAAGCTTTCTTT.

V is TRBV4-1 and J is TRBJ2-1, with 10 bases aligning to TRBD2. The CDR3 loop spans 15 amino acids. Germline CDR1 MGHRA, CDR2 YSYEKL. V dropped 5 bases and J dropped 0; count of bases not matched to a gene: 1. This CDR3 reads CASSTSGTSYNEQFF. As DNA, the CDR3 is TGCGCCAGCAGCACTAGCGGGACCTCCTACAATGAGCAGTTCTTC.

This sequence joins TRBV6-5 and TRBJ2-2; TRBD2 matches at 9 bases. Germline V gene sequence: CDR1 MNHEY, CDR2 SVGAGI. The CDR3 has 15 residues. With 2 bases clipped from V and 7 bases from J, the junction kept 5 bases outside the gene matches. In DNA form, the CDR3 reads TGTGCCAGCAGTTACCAGGGGACTAGCCTCGGGGAGCTGTTTTTT. Its translation is CASSYQGTSLGELFF.

This rearrangement joins TRBV29-1 to TRBJ1-1; 9 nucleotides align to TRBD1. The germline V gene has CDR1 SQVTM and CDR2 ANQGSEA. J lost 6 bases, V lost 7 bases, and 3 bases had no gene match. The CDR3 consists of 11 residues. This CDR3 is CSGGQGAEAFF. The CDR3 nucleotides read TGCAGCGGGGGACAGGGAGCTGAAGCTTTCTTT.

In this sample, this clonotype turned up once. This chain uses TRBV2 with TRBJ2-7; 7 bases agree with TRBD2. V was pared by 8 bases and J by 7 bases, with 11 bases of the junction left unmatched. Germline loops: CDR1 SNHLY, CDR2 FYNNEI. The CDR3 is 13 amino acids. The CDR3 bases are TGTGCCAGCGGGGGGGTGACTAGTCAGGAGCAGTACTTC. Its protein is CASGGVTSQEQYF.

The genes are TRBV5-6 and TRBJ2-7, with D possibly TRBD2 on 5 matching bases. Per germline, CDR1 SGHDT and CDR2 YYEEEE. The CDR3 spans 13 residues. Trimming shortened V by 1 base and J by 6 bases, and 11 bases separated the two germline ends. In DNA form, the CDR3 reads TGTGCCAGCAGCTTGAATGAGGACTTCGAGCAGTACTTC. Its translation: CASSLNEDFEQYF. Combining the CDR3 with reference TRBV5-6 and TRBJ2-7 gives the whole variable domain DAGVTQSPTHLIKTRGQQVTLRCSPKSGHDTVSWYQQALGQGPQFIFQYYEEEERQRGNFPDRFSGHQFPNYSSELNVNALLLGDSALYLCASSLNEDFEQYFGPGTRLTVT.

The chain combines TRBV11-2 with TRBJ2-3; unclear D gene. Trimming took off 1 base at V and 1 base at J, with 9 bases between the two ends. The CDR3 extends over 15 amino acids. CDR1 is SGHAT and CDR2 is FQNNGV in the germline V gene. In DNA, the CDR3 is TGTGCCAGCAGCTTAGGGGCGGCCCGCACAGATACGCAGTATTTT. Protein: CASSLGAARTDTQYF.

The chain employs TRBV20-1 and TRBJ2-5; D is unresolved. The V gene lost 4 bases and the J gene lost 5 bases, with 23 bases spanning the gap. Germline-derived CDR1 and CDR2 are DFQATT and SNEGSKA (reference sequence). The CDR3 runs to 16 residues. CDR3: CSATPSEVFKTETQYF. CDR3 coding DNA: TGCAGTGCTACCCCCTCCGAAGTGTTCAAGACGGAGACCCAGTACTTC.

The V and J genes are TRBV7-9 and TRBJ2-1; 11 bases are shared with TRBD1. Germline assignment: CDR1 SEHNR and CDR2 FQNEAQ (reference sequence). The CDR3 length is 13 residues. The junction had 7 bases not matched to a gene; V was cut back by 10 bases and J by 8 bases. Written as DNA, the CDR3 is TGTGCCATACCGGGACAGGGGGTATATGAGCAGTTCTTC. Its translation: CAIPGQGVYEQFF.

For the CDR3, the DNA is TGTGCCATCAGTGACCACAGGGGGCTTATCTATGGCTACACCTTC. Translating it yields CAISDHRGLIYGYTF. The chain is built from TRBV10-3 and TRBJ1-2; TRBD1 matches 9 bases. Germline V CDR1 and CDR2: ENHRY, SYGVKD. V lost 3 bases to trimming and J lost 4 bases; unmatched junction nucleotides: 6. The CDR3 is 15 amino acids.

The chain links TRBV24-1 to TRBJ2-7; tentative D call: TRBD1 (6 bases). The CDR3 runs to 13 residues. V gave up 4 bases and J gave up 1 base, with 7 bases separating them. Germline CDR1 and CDR2: KGHDR and SFDVKD. For the CDR3, the DNA is TGTGCCACCAGTGAGGACAGTTCCTACGAGCAGTACTTC. Residues: CATSEDSSYEQYF.

This chain connects TRBV4-2 to TRBJ2-7, with D unclear. CDR1 and CDR2 (germline): LGHNA, YNFKEQ. The CDR3 is 14 amino acids. The V end lost 1 base, the J end lost 0 bases, and 7 bases lay between the germline ends. The CDR3 DNA reads TGTGCCAGCAGCCAAGGGACGGACTCCTACGAGCAGTACTTC. This gives the protein CASSQGTDSYEQYF.

V and J are TRBV7-9 and TRBJ2-3; D call uncertain. Germline CDR1 reads SEHNR; CDR2 reads FQNEAQ (reference sequence). Trimming cost V 5 bases and J 7 bases, with 10 bases left between them. There are 12 residues in the CDR3. The DNA for the CDR3 is TGTGCCAGCAGCACCATCCCGTATACGCAGTATTTT. It encodes CASSTIPYTQYF.

The chain recombines TRBV28 with TRBJ1-1; no firm D call. The CDR3 runs to 14 residues. CDR1 and CDR2 (germline): MDHEN, SYDVKM. Trimming left V 5 bases short and J 1 base short, with 11 bases between. The CDR3 DNA sequence: TGTGCCAGCAGTGTCACTCCGGGGAACACTGAAGCTTTCTTT. Its translation is CASSVTPGNTEAFF.

The CDR3 protein is CASSPRSGTGYGYTF. The CDR3 DNA reads as TGTGCCAGTAGCCCTCGATCGGGAACGGGCTATGGCTACACCTTC. The gene calls are TRBV19 and TRBJ1-2; no reliable D call. Germline CDR1 and CDR2: LNHDA and SQIVND (reference sequence). The CDR3 totals 15 residues. Trimming removed 6 bases at V and 4 bases at J, with 18 bases between.

The chain recombines TRBV20-1 with TRBJ2-1; TRBD2 agrees at 10 bases. Germline CDR1 and CDR2: DFQATT and SNEGSKA (reference sequence). With V trimmed by 5 bases and J by 8 bases, 6 bases remained unmatched. This CDR3 region has 13 residues. This CDR3 reads CSASSGSWDEQFF. The DNA for the CDR3 is TGCAGTGCTTCTAGCGGGAGCTGGGATGAGCAGTTCTTC.

The rearrangement joins TRBV7-2 to TRBJ2-1, with D tentatively TRBD2 (5 bases). The CDR3 is 16 amino acids. Germline V gene sequence: CDR1 SGHTA, CDR2 FQGNSA. The V end was cut by 1 base, the J end by 6 bases, with 16 bases between. In DNA, the CDR3 is TGTGCCAGCAGCTTAGTGGAAAGCGAGAGGGTCAATGAGCAGTTCTTC. It is translated as CASSLVESERVNEQFF.

This chain joins TRBV12-3 or TRBV12-4 and TRBJ2-2, with a tentative D call TRBD1 (6 bases). V lost 6 bases and J lost 6, with 17 bases in between. The CDR3 is 15 residues long. CDR3 sequence: CASSAGTTWPGELFF. The CDR3 DNA reads TGTGCCAGCAGCGCCGGGACAACTTGGCCCGGGGAGCTGTTTTTT.

The genes are TRBV27 and TRBJ2-7; 11 bases match TRBD2. The CDR3 is made up of 14 amino acids. Germline lookup yields CDR1 MNHEY and CDR2 SMNVEV (reference sequence). V was clipped by 5 bases and J by 4 bases; unmatched bases: 4. CDR3 in DNA: TGTGCCAGCAGTCCGCTAGCGGGAGGTTACGAGCAGTACTTC. It yields the protein CASSPLAGGYEQYF.

V gene TRBV3-1 combines with J gene TRBJ2-2; 12 bases are a match to TRBD2. Germline CDR1 LGHDT, CDR2 YNNKEL (reference sequence). V lost 4 bases and J lost 4; bases outside the gene matches: 7. This CDR3 is 17 amino acids long. DNA of the CDR3: TGTGCCAGCAGCCTGCGACTAGCGGGAGATGGCACCGGGGAGCTGTTTTTT. It codes for CASSLRLAGDGTGELFF.